Included here is one TCR beta chain sequence, with context. This sample is part of a study of blood T cell repertoires in COVID-19. Whole-study context: Researchers got acute and convalescent COVID-19 samples from the United States, Italy and Spain.

TCRdb's copy holds only in-frame clones and misses some; the assay was immunoSEQ multiplex PCR. This sample yields around 250,000 clones, of which just over 85% are seen a single time; 2% to 2.5% belongs to the top ten. The sequenced sample consisted of peripheral blood. This clonotype originated in a man aged 25 to 45 who had recovered from COVID-19.

CDR3 amino acids: CASSKGVGRGFYEQYF. The CDR3 nucleotides are TGTGCCAGCAGCAAAGGGGTCGGGAGGGGGTTCTACGAGCAGTACTTC. This sequence joins TRBV21-1 and TRBJ2-7; no DNA check was done on the table's D call, TRBD2. TRBV21-1 is a recognized pseudogene. CDR3 length equals 16 residues.